This is a list of T cell receptor beta chains from one sample in a study of cytomegalovirus exposure and HLA in healthy donors. Using immunoSEQ multiplex PCR, the repertoire was profiled, and TCRdb retains in-frame clones only, with some absent. The sample lists 120,000 or so clones, nearly 80% occurring once. What was sequenced was PBMCs. All receptors come from a middle-aged woman in good health and CMV-seronegative. Each CDR3 is given with its conserved first and last residue. A D gene is named only where the DNA matches it firmly. Size is omitted from some rows. Given values are once, few, many or a class for expanded clones.

clone_size,v_call,d_call,j_call,cdr3_aa,cdr3_nt
once,TRBV28,TRBD2,TRBJ2-5,CASRGLAQETQYF,TGTGCCAGCAGGGGACTAGCGCAAGAGACCCAGTACTTC
-,TRBV7-9,TRBD1,TRBJ1-5,CASSPGQGDSNQPQHF,TGTGCCAGCAGCCCCGGACAGGGGGATAGCAATCAGCCCCAGCATTTT
-,TRBV6-5,TRBD1,TRBJ2-5,CASSRQGGETQYF,TGTGCCAGCAGCCGACAGGGCGGGGAGACCCAGTACTTC
once,TRBV7-2,-,TRBJ1-2,CASSQRVPNGYGYTF,TGTGCCAGCAGCCAACGGGTTCCTAATGGCTATGGCTACACCTTC
-,TRBV10-3,TRBD2,TRBJ2-2,CAIRTSARTGELFF,TGTGCCATCAGGACTAGCGCTCGCACCGGGGAGCTGTTTTTT
-,TRBV4-3,-,TRBJ2-2,CASSQDITGELFF,TGCGCCAGCAGCCAAGATATCACCGGGGAGCTGTTTTTT
-,TRBV19,TRBD1,TRBJ2-1,CASRPGQGSNEQFF,TGTGCCAGCAGACCGGGACAGGGCTCTAATGAGCAGTTCTTC
once,TRBV5-1,TRBD2,TRBJ2-5,CASSLLLAGGGETQYF,TGCGCCAGCAGCTTGTTACTAGCGGGAGGAGGAGAGACCCAGTACTTC
-,TRBV5-1,TRBD1,TRBJ1-1,CASSLVGGVYDTEAFF,TGCGCCAGCAGCTTGGTAGGGGGCGTTTATGACACTGAAGCTTTCTTT
-,TRBV14,-,TRBJ1-1,CASSQLANTEAFF,TGTGCCAGCAGCCAATTAGCGAACACTGAAGCTTTCTTT
-,TRBV5-1,TRBD2,TRBJ2-7,CASSLAPIAGSAHEQYF,TGCGCCAGCAGCTTGGCTCCTATAGCGGGGTCGGCGCACGAGCAGTACTTC
once,TRBV11-2,-,TRBJ2-1,CASAPRTPQGNEQFF,TGTGCCAGCGCCCCCCGGACACCCCAAGGCAATGAGCAGTTCTTC
once,TRBV6-5,TRBD2,TRBJ2-2,CASSYGGSRTGELFF,TGTGCCAGCAGTTACGGCGGGAGCCGGACCGGGGAGCTGTTTTTT
-,TRBV5-6,-,TRBJ2-7,CASRRDQGLYEQYF,TGTGCCAGCAGACGCGACCAGGGGCTCTACGAGCAGTACTTC
-,TRBV28,-,TRBJ2-7,CASSPGQRIYEQYF,TGTGCCAGCAGTCCAGGACAGAGGATCTACGAGCAGTACTTC
once,TRBV6-5,TRBD1,TRBJ2-7,CASSEGGQRGTGF,TGTGCCAGCAGTGAAGGGGGACAGAGGGGAACAGGCTTC
few,TRBV10-3,-,TRBJ2-7,CAIAGTAYEQYF,TGTGCCATAGCAGGAACCGCCTACGAGCAGTACTTC
-,TRBV19,TRBD2,TRBJ2-1,CASSSIAGGPLEQFF,TGTGCCAGTAGTTCGATAGCGGGAGGGCCACTTGAGCAGTTCTTC
-,TRBV6-5,TRBD1,TRBJ1-3,CASSRQGVVGNTIYF,TGTGCCAGCAGCCGACAGGGGGTGGTTGGAAACACCATATATTTT
-,TRBV4-2,-,TRBJ2-7,CASSLGIYEQYF,TGTGCCAGCAGCTTGGGCATCTACGAGCAGTACTTC
-,TRBV2,-,TRBJ1-2,CARGARGVGYTF,TGTGCCAGGGGGGCTAGAGGGGTAGGCTACACCTTC
once,TRBV2,-,TRBJ2-7,CASTQGSLATYEQYF,TGTGCCAGCACCCAAGGGTCCCTAGCGACCTACGAGCAGTACTTC
-,TRBV11-2,TRBD2,TRBJ2-1,CASSFPAGAGEQFF,TGTGCCAGCAGCTTCCCAGCGGGAGCCGGCGAGCAGTTCTTC
-,TRBV13,TRBD1,TRBJ2-7,CASSLGLRDRGYEQYF,TGTGCCAGCAGCTTAGGCCTTCGGGACAGGGGATACGAGCAGTACTTC
once,TRBV4-3,-,TRBJ1-2,CASSQAGPIGSNYGYTF,TGCGCCAGCAGCCAGGCAGGGCCAATCGGGTCTAACTATGGCTACACCTTC
few,TRBV18,-,TRBJ2-1,CASSLIRDLYNEQFF,TGTGCCAGCTCACTGATCCGGGACTTATACAATGAGCAGTTCTTC
-,TRBV13,TRBD1,TRBJ2-7,CASSGHRGRSFYEQYF,TGTGCCAGCAGCGGACACAGGGGGCGATCGTTCTACGAGCAGTACTTC